This paragraph covers one TCR beta chain sequence. The CDR3 consists of 14 residues. Germline V lookup: CDR1 MNHNY, CDR2 SVGAGI (reference sequence). The V gene end was trimmed by 6 bases and the J gene end by 4 bases; junction bases not matched to a gene: 4. Drawing of blood for sampling happened at baseline, at cycle 4 day 1, and at cycle 7 day 1. This sample is part of a study of OX40 agonist ivuxolimab in advanced cancers. About the research overall: Head and neck, renal cell, melanoma or hepatocellular carcinoma were the cancers that dose-escalation patients had. Checkpoint inhibitors had been given previously to over 30% of patients.

Measured with immunoSEQ multiplex PCR; TCRdb has only the in-frame clones, and not every one. The sample includes tens of thousands of clones, over 75% of them seen just once. Sequenced material: CD4+ or CD8+ T cells sorted from blood, taken in a trial of the OX40 agonist ivuxolimab. This rearrangement joins TRBV6-6 to TRBJ2-5, with 11 bases lining up with TRBD2. This TCR came from an adult with an advanced solid tumor such as melanoma, head and neck, liver or kidney cancer. CDR3 amino acids: CASRIAGGAETQYF. The CDR3 coding sequence is TGTGCCAGCAGAATAGCGGGAGGGGCAGAGACCCAGTACTTC.